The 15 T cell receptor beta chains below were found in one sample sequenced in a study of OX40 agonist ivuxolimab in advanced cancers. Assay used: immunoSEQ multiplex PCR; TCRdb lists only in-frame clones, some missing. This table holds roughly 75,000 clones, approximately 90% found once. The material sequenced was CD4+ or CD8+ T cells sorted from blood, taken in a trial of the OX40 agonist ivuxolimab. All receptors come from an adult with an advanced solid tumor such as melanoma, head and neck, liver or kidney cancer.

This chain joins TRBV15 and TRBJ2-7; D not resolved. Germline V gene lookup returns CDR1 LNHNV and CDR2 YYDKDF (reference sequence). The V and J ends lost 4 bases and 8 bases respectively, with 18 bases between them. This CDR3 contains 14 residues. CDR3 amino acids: CATSTQEGPRKQYF. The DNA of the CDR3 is TGTGCCACCAGCACTCAGGAAGGACCGAGGAAGCAGTACTTC.

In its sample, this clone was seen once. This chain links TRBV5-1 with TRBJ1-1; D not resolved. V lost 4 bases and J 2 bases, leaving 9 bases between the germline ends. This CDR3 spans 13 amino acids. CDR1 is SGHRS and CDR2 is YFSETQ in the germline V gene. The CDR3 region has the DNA TGCGCCAGCAGCGTGGACTTAAACACTGAAGCTTTCTTT. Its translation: CASSVDLNTEAFF.

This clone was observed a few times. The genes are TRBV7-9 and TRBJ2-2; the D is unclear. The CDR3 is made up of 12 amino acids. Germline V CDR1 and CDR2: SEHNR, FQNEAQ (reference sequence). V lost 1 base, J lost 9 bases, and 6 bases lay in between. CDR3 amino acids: CASSLVGRELFF. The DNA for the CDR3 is TGTGCCAGCAGCTTAGTAGGACGGGAGCTGTTTTTT.

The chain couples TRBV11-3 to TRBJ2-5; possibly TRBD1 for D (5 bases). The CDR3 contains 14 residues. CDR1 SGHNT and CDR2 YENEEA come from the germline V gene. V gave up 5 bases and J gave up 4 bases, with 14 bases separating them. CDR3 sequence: CASSPKGMPETQYF. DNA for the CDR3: TGTGCCAGCAGCCCCAAGGGGATGCCAGAGACCCAGTACTTC.

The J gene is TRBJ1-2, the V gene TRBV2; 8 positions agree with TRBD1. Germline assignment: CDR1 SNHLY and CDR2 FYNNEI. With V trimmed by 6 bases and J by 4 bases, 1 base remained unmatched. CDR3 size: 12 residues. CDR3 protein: CASRQGGYGYTF. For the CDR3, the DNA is TGTGCCAGCAGACAGGGGGGCTATGGCTACACCTTC.

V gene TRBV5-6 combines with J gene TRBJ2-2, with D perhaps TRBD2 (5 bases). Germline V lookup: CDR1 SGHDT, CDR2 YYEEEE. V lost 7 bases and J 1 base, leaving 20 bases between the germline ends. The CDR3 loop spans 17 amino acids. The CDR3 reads CASLAIGSSMNTGELFF. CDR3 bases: TGTGCCAGCCTGGCTATTGGGTCTAGCATGAACACCGGGGAGCTGTTTTTT.

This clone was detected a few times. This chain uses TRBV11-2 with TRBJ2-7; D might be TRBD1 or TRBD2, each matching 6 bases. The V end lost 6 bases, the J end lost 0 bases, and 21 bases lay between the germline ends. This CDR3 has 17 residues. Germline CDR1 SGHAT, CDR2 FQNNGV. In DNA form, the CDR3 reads TGTGCCAGCAGGGCGGCTTCCCGGGGGCCTAGCTCCTACGAGCAGTACTTC. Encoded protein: CASRAASRGPSSYEQYF.

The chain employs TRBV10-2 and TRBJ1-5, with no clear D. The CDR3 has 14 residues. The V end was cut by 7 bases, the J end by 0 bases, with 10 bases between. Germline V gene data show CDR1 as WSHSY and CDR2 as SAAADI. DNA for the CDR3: TGCGCCAGCAACAACGGGCCTAGCAATCAGCCCCAGCATTTT. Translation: CASNNGPSNQPQHF.

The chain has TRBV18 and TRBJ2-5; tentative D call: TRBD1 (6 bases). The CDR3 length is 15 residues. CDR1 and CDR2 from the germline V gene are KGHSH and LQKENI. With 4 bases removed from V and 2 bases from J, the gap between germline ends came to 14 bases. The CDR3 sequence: CASSRADRFQETQYF. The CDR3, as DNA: TGTGCCAGCTCACGTGCGGACAGATTTCAAGAGACCCAGTACTTC.

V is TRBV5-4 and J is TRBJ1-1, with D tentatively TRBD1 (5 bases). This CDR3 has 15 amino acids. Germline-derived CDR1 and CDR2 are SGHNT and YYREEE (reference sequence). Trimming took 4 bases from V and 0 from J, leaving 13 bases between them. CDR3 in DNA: TGTGCCAGCAGCCCCGGACATACTATGAACACTGAAGCTTTCTTT. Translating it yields CASSPGHTMNTEAFF.

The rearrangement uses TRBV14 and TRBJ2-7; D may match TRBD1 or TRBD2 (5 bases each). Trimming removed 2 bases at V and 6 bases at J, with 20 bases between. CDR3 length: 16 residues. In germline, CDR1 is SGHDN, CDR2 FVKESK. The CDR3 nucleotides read TGTGCCAGCAGCCAATACGTCGGGACCTCCTACGTCGAGCAGTACTTC. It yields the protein CASSQYVGTSYVEQYF.

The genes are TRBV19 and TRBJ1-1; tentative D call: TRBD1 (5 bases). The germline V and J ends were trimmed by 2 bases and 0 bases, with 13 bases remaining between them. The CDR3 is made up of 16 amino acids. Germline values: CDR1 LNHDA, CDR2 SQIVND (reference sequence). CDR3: CASSIRGAHLNTEAFF. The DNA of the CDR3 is TGTGCCAGTAGTATAAGGGGAGCTCATCTGAACACTGAAGCTTTCTTT.

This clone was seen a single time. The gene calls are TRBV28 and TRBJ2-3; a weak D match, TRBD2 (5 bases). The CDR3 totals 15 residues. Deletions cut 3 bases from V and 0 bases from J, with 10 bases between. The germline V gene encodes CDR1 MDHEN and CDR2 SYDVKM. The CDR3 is CASSFFGGSTDTQYF. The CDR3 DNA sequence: TGTGCCAGCAGTTTTTTCGGCGGGAGCACAGATACGCAGTATTTT.

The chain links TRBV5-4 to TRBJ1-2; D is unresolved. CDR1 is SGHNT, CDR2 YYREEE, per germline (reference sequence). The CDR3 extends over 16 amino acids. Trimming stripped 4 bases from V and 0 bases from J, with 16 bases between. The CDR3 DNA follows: TGTGCCAGCAGCCAAGGTGGCATTTCAGCTAACTATGGCTACACCTTC. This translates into CASSQGGISANYGYTF.

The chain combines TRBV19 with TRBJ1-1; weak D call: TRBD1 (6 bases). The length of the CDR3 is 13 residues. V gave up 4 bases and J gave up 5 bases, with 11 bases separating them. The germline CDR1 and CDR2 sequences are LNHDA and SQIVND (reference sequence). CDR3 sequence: CASSNEGGTEAFF. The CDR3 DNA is TGTGCCAGTAGTAACGAAGGGGGGACTGAAGCTTTCTTT.